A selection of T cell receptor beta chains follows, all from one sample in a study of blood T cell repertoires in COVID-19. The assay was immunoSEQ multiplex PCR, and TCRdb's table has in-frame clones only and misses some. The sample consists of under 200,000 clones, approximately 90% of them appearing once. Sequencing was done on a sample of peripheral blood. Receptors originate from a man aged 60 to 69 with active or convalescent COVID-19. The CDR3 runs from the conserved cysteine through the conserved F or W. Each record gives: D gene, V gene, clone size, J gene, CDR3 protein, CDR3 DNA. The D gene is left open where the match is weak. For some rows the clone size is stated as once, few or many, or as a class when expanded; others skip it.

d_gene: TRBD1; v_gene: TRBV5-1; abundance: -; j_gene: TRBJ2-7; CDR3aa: CASSLGGRDSAYEQYF; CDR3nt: TGCGCCAGCAGCTTGGGGGGACGGGACAGTGCCTACGAGCAGTACTTC
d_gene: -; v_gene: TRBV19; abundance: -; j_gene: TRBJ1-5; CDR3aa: CASRQRVGSAIQPQHF; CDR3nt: TGTGCCAGTAGGCAACGGGTCGGGTCAGCAATTCAGCCCCAGCATTTT
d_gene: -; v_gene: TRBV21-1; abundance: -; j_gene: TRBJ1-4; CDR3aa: CASSRRPGQGDEKLFF; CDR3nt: TGTGCCAGCAGCAGGCGACCGGGACAGGGAGATGAAAAACTGTTTTTT
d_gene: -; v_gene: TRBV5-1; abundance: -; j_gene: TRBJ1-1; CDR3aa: CASSLEGGGTEAFF; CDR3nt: TGCGCCAGCAGCTTGGAGGGAGGTGGGACTGAAGCTTTCTTT
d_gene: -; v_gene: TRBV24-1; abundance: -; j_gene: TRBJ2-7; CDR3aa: CATSDGRGGEDEQYF; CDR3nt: TGTGCCACCAGTGATGGTCGGGGTGGTGAGGACGAGCAGTACTTC
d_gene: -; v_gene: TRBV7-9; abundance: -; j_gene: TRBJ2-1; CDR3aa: CASSLESVSPNNEQFF; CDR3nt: TGTGCCAGCAGCTTAGAGTCGGTATCTCCCAACAATGAGCAGTTCTTC
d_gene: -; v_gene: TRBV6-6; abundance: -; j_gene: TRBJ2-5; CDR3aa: CASSGTEETQYF; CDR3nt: TGTGCCAGCTCAGGGACTGAAGAGACCCAGTACTTC
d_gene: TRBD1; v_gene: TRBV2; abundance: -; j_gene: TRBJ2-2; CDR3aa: CASSVYGQGAGELFF; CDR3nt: TGTGCCAGCAGTGTATATGGGCAGGGGGCCGGGGAGCTGTTTTTT
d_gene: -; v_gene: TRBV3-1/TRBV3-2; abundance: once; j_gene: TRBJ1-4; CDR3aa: CASSHDPGPGVEKLFF; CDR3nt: TGTGCCAGCAGCCATGATCCGGGACCGGGGGTAGAAAAACTGTTTTTT
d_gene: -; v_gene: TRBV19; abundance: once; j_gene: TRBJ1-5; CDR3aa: CASSSGGPYSNQPQHF; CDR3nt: TGTGCCAGTAGTTCCGGGGGACCCTATAGCAATCAGCCCCAGCATTTT
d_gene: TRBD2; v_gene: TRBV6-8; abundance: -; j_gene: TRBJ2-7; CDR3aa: CAHSKVRKRGHSPEQYF; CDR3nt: TGTGCCCACAGCAAGGTCCGTAAGCGGGGGCATTCTCCCGAGCAGTACTTC
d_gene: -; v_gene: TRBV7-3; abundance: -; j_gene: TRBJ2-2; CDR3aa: CASSLLNTGELFF; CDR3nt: TGTGCCAGCAGCCTACTGAACACCGGGGAGCTGTTTTTT
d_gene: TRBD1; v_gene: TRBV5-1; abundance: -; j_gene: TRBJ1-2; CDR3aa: CASSPGPDRAFYGYTF; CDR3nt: TGCGCCAGCAGCCCTGGCCCGGACAGGGCTTTTTATGGCTACACCTTC
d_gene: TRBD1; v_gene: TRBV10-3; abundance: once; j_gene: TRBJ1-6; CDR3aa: CAISEGGQGNSPLHF; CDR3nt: TGTGCCATCAGTGAGGGGGGACAGGGGAATTCACCCCTCCACTTT
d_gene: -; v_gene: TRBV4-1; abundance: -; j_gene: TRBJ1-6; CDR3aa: CASSQDGGGRNSPLHF; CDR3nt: TGCGCCAGCAGCCAAGATGGGGGAGGCCGGAATTCACCCCTCCACTTT
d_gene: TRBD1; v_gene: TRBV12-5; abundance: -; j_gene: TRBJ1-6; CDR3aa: CASGSLTGGANSPLHF; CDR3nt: TGTGCTAGTGGTTCCCTGACAGGGGGCGCGAATTCACCCCTCCACTTT
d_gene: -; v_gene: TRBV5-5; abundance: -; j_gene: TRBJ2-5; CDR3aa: CASSFSEETQYF; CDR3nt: TGTGCCAGCAGCTTCTCGGAGGAGACCCAGTACTTC
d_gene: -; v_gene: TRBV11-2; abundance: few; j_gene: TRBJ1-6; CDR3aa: CASSSSSYNSPLHF; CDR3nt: TGTGCCAGCAGCTCCTCCTCCTATAATTCACCCCTCCACTTT
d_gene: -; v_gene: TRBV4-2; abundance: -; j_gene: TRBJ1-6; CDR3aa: CASSQGMEPNSPLHF; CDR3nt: TGTGCCAGCAGCCAAGGCATGGAGCCGAATTCACCCCTCCACTTT
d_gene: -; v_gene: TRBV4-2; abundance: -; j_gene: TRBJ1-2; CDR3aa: CASSLEIRRGQSGYGYTF; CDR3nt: TGTGCCAGCAGCCTGGAGATAAGGCGGGGGCAGAGTGGCTATGGCTACACCTTC
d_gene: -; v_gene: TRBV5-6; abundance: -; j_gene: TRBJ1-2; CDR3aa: CASSLMTVTTGGYTF; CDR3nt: TGTGCCAGCAGCTTAATGACGGTAACAACCGGGGGCTACACCTTC
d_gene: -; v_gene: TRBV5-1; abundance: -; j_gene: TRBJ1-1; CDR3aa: CASSLLPGNTEAFF; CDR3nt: TGCGCCAGCAGCTTGCTTCCGGGGAACACTGAAGCTTTCTTT
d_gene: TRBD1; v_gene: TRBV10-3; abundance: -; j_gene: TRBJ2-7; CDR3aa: CAASGGSSYEQYF; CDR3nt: TGTGCCGCCTCAGGGGGAAGCTCCTACGAGCAGTACTTC
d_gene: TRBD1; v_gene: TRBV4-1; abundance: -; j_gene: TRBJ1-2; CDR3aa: CASSLWDREANYGYTF; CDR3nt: TGCGCCAGCAGCCTTTGGGACAGGGAGGCTAACTATGGCTACACCTTC
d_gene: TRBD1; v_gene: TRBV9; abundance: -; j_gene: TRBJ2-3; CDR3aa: CASSVTGVGHHTQYF; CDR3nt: TGTGCCAGCAGCGTAACAGGGGTAGGACATCATACGCAGTATTTT
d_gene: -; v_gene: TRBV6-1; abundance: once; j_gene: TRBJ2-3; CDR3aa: CASSEDWTSTDTQYF; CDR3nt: TGTGCCAGCAGTGAAGACTGGACTAGCACAGATACGCAGTATTTT
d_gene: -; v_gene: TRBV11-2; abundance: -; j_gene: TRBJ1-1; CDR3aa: CASSFGENTEAFF; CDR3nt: TGTGCCAGCAGCTTCGGGGAGAACACTGAAGCTTTCTTT
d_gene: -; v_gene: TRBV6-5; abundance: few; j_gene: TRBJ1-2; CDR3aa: CASSYRQGSGYTF; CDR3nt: TGTGCCAGCAGTTACCGGCAGGGGTCCGGCTACACCTTC
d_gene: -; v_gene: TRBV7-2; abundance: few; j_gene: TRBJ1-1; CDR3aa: CASSFGLGGDTEAFF; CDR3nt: TGTGCCAGCAGCTTCGGTTTAGGGGGAGACACTGAAGCTTTCTTT
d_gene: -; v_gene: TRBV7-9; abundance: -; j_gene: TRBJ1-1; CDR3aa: CASFRGGAGGTEAFF; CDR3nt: TGTGCCAGCTTCCGGGGAGGGGCCGGGGGCACTGAAGCTTTCTTT
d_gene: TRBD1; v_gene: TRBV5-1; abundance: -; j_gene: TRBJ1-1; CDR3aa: CASSLGTGTAMNTEAFF; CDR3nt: TGCGCCAGCAGCTTGGGTACCGGGACAGCTATGAACACTGAAGCTTTCTTT
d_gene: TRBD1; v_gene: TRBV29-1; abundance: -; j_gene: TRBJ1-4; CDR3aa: CSASGTGSATNEKLFF; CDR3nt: TGCAGCGCCTCTGGGACAGGGTCTGCAACTAATGAAAAACTGTTTTTT
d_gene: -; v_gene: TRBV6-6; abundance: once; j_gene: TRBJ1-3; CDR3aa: CASSYSQVDSGNTIYF; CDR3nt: TGTGCCAGCAGTTACTCACAGGTAGACTCTGGAAACACCATATATTTT
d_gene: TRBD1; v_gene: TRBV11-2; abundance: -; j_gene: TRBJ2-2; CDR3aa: CASTLGHRGPTGELFF; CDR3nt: TGTGCCAGCACCTTAGGCCACAGGGGGCCGACCGGGGAGCTGTTTTTT
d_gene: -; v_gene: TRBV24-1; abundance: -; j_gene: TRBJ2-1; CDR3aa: CATSDSLRQNSYNEQFF; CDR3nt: TGTGCCACCAGTGATTCCCTCAGGCAAAACTCCTACAATGAGCAGTTCTTC
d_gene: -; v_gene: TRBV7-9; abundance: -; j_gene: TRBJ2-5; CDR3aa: CASSWRGGETQYF; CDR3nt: TGTGCCAGCAGCTGGAGGGGAGGAGAGACCCAGTACTTC
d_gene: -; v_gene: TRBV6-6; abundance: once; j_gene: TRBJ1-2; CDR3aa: CASTTGTNYGYTF; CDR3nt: TGTGCCAGTACAACAGGGACTAACTATGGCTACACCTTC
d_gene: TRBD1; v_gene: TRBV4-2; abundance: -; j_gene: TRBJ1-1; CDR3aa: CASSQDLGQGDEAFF; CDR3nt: TGTGCCAGCAGCCAAGACTTAGGACAGGGAGATGAAGCTTTCTTT
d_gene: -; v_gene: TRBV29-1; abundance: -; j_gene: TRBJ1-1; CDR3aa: CSVKPRSSGTEAFF; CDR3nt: TGCAGCGTGAAACCTAGATCCAGCGGCACTGAAGCTTTCTTT
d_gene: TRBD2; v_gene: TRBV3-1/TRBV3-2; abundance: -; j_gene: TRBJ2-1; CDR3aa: CASSLLGAGGANEQFF; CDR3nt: TGTGCCAGCAGCCTCCTGGGGGCCGGGGGGGCCAATGAGCAGTTCTTC